These T cell receptor beta chains were read from a single sample in a study of blood T cell repertoires in COVID-19. Some clones are missing from TCRdb's copy, which holds only in-frame ones; the method was immunoSEQ multiplex PCR. The sample lists tens of thousands of clones; about nine tenths were seen once. The sequenced sample was peripheral blood. The receptors were gathered from a man aged 55 to 70 with COVID-19, enrolled during active disease. The CDR3 runs from the conserved cysteine through the conserved F or W. The D gene is left open where the match is weak. Clone sizes are given selectively: once, few, many, or a class where the clone is expanded.

v_gene	d_gene	j_gene	len	abundance	CDR3nt	CDR3aa
TRBV30	TRBD2	TRBJ2-1	15	-	TGTGCCTGGAGCCATAGCGGGAGCTCCTACAATGAGCAGTTCTTC	CAWSHSGSSYNEQFF
TRBV6-5	-	TRBJ2-5	14	once	TGTGCCAGCAGTTTGGGGGGGCCCCAAGAGACCCAGTACTTC	CASSLGGPQETQYF
TRBV2	-	TRBJ2-1	14	-	TGTGCCAGCAGACTCCAGGGGTCCTACAATGAGCAGTTCTTC	CASRLQGSYNEQFF
TRBV5-1	-	TRBJ2-5	14	-	TGCGCCAGCAGCGATGGGTCGGGAACGGCGACCCAGTACTTC	CASSDGSGTATQYF
TRBV7-9	TRBD2	TRBJ2-1	15	once	TGTGCCAGCACCATAAGCGGGAGGGCCTTGGATGAGCAGTTCTTC	CASTISGRALDEQFF
TRBV6-5	TRBD1	TRBJ1-1	14	-	TGTGCCAGCAGACCTTGGGACAGGGGTAGTGAAGCTTTCTTT	CASRPWDRGSEAFF
TRBV2	TRBD2	TRBJ2-1	12	-	TGTGCCAGCGGACTAGCGGGGAATGAGCAGTTCTTC	CASGLAGNEQFF
TRBV4-1	TRBD2	TRBJ2-7	15	-	TGCGCCAGCAGCAGGACTAGCGGGAGCGTTGACGAGCAGTACTTC	CASSRTSGSVDEQYF
TRBV18	-	TRBJ1-1	15	-	TGTGCCAGCTCACCAGCCTCGGCCCCGGGGACTGAAGCTTTCTTT	CASSPASAPGTEAFF
TRBV5-1	TRBD1	TRBJ1-4	16	-	TGCGCCAGCAGTCCCCGTCGGGACAGAGCTTCTGAAAAACTGTTTTTT	CASSPRRDRASEKLFF
TRBV9	-	TRBJ1-1	17	-	TGTGCCAGCAGCGAAGGGGCCATAAGGCATACGAACACTGAAGCTTTCTTT	CASSEGAIRHTNTEAFF
TRBV28	TRBD2	TRBJ2-7	13	-	TGTGCCAGCTGCGGGGGGAACCCCTACGAGCAGTACTTC	CASCGGNPYEQYF
TRBV6-2/TRBV6-3	-	TRBJ2-7	10	-	TGTGCCAGCAGTGACACGAAACAGTACTTC	CASSDTKQYF
TRBV20-1	TRBD1	TRBJ1-1	13	once	TGCAGTGCTAGTCGACAGGGGGTTCCTGAAGCTTTCTTT	CSASRQGVPEAFF
TRBV19	TRBD2	TRBJ2-2	16	-	TGTGCCAGTAGTGAACTAGCGGGAGGGCCGGACGGGGAGCTGTTTTTT	CASSELAGGPDGELFF
TRBV7-9	-	TRBJ1-6	13	-	TGTGCCAGCAGCTCTACCGGGGTTTCACCCCTCCACTTT	CASSSTGVSPLHF
TRBV5-1	-	TRBJ2-2	14	-	TGCGCCAGCAGCTTGCTCAGGGTCACCGGGGAGCTGTTTTTT	CASSLLRVTGELFF
TRBV29-1	-	TRBJ1-2	11	-	TGCAGCGGACGGGGGGGCGATGGCTACACCTTC	CSGRGGDGYTF
TRBV24-1	TRBD1	TRBJ2-3	15	few	TGTGCCACCAGTGACACCGGACAGGGGACAGATACGCAGTATTTT	CATSDTGQGTDTQYF
TRBV19	-	TRBJ2-1	14	medium-sized	TGTGCCAGTAAGGACGGGAGCTCCTACAATGAGCAGTTCTTC	CASKDGSSYNEQFF
TRBV7-9	-	TRBJ1-1	14	-	TGTGCCAGCAGCTTAGGGGGGGTGAACACTGAAGCTTTCTTT	CASSLGGVNTEAFF
TRBV9	-	TRBJ2-7	13	-	TGTGCCAGCAGCGTGGGCAGGGAGGAAGAGCAGTACTTC	CASSVGREEEQYF
TRBV3-1/TRBV3-2	-	TRBJ2-5	14	-	TGTGCCAGCAGCCCTCGAGAGAGAGGAGAGACCCAGTACTTC	CASSPRERGETQYF
TRBV19	-	TRBJ1-3	15	-	TGTGCCAGGGTTCAGGGCCGGAGCTCTGGAAACACCATATATTTT	CARVQGRSSGNTIYF
TRBV27	-	TRBJ2-7	15	-	TGTGCCAGCAGTCCCCTCCTTTTAGGGGGGGACGAGCAGTACTTC	CASSPLLLGGDEQYF
TRBV29-1	TRBD2	TRBJ2-7	13	-	TGCAGCGCGACAGCGGGGGGTACCTACGAGCAGTACTTC	CSATAGGTYEQYF
TRBV5-4	-	TRBJ2-6	14	-	TGTGCCACCCGAGGGAATTCTGGGGCCAACGTCCTGACTTTC	CATRGNSGANVLTF
TRBV5-4	-	TRBJ1-5	14	-	TGTGCCAGCAGCTTGAGAGGGAGCAATCAGCCCCAGCATTTT	CASSLRGSNQPQHF
TRBV7-3	-	TRBJ1-2	13	-	TGTGCCAGCAGCTTAATCCAGGGCTATGGCTACACCTTC	CASSLIQGYGYTF
TRBV2	-	TRBJ1-2	12	-	TGTGCCAGCAGTGAAAATAGAGGAGGCTACACCTTC	CASSENRGGYTF
TRBV2	-	TRBJ2-3	15	-	TGTGCCAGCAGTCTTAGGACAGCTAGCACAGATACGCAGTATTTT	CASSLRTASTDTQYF
TRBV5-1	-	TRBJ1-1	13	-	TGCGCCAGCAGCTTAGGGGGTAACACTGAAGCTTTCTTT	CASSLGGNTEAFF
TRBV18	-	TRBJ1-4	15	-	TGTGCCAGCTCACCCCCGGGACAACAGAATGAAAAACTGTTTTTT	CASSPPGQQNEKLFF
TRBV5-1	-	TRBJ1-1	14	-	TGCGCCAGCAGCTTGGAGAGCCAGAACACTGAAGCTTTCTTT	CASSLESQNTEAFF
TRBV30	-	TRBJ1-2	14	-	TGTGCCTGGAGTGTAGGATCAGGGGAGTCTGGCTACACCTTC	CAWSVGSGESGYTF
TRBV19	TRBD1	TRBJ2-7	15	once	TGTGCCAGTTCCAGGGGGTGGGGGACCTCCTACGAGCAGTACTTC	CASSRGWGTSYEQYF
TRBV18	TRBD1	TRBJ2-7	13	-	TGTGCCAGCTCACCACCAGGGGGCATCGAGCAGTACTTC	CASSPPGGIEQYF
TRBV6-2/TRBV6-3	TRBD2	TRBJ2-3	17	-	TGTGCCAGCAGTTACCTGCTCGGGACTAGCCCCACAGATACGCAGTATTTT	CASSYLLGTSPTDTQYF
TRBV27	-	TRBJ1-1	10	-	TGTGCCAGCTTCGGACAGGAAGCTTTCTTT	CASFGQEAFF
TRBV6-1	-	TRBJ1-5	13	-	TGTGCCAGCAGTGATTGGCTCAATCAGCCCCAGCATTTT	CASSDWLNQPQHF
TRBV27	-	TRBJ1-1	14	-	TGTGCCAGCAGTGCCCGACAGGAGTCGACTGAAGCTTTCTTT	CASSARQESTEAFF
TRBV29-1	TRBD1	TRBJ1-2	15	-	TGCAGCGTTGAAATGGGGACAGGGACAAACTATGGCTACACCTTC	CSVEMGTGTNYGYTF
TRBV6-1	-	TRBJ2-7	13	-	TGTGCCAGCAGTGAAGGGGGGGACGTCGAGCAGTACTTC	CASSEGGDVEQYF
TRBV10-1	TRBD1	TRBJ2-3	15	few	TGCGCCAGCAGTGAGGGTACAGGGGGCACAGATACGCAGTATTTT	CASSEGTGGTDTQYF
TRBV6-5	-	TRBJ2-1	15	once	TGTGCCAGCAGTTACTCTGGGAGCTCCTACAATGAGCAGTTCTTC	CASSYSGSSYNEQFF
TRBV29-1	-	TRBJ1-2	11	-	TGCAGCGTTGAAGACAGGGATGGCTACACCTTC	CSVEDRDGYTF
TRBV12-5	TRBD2	TRBJ2-3	14	-	TGTGCTAGTGGCCCCGGGACTAGTGCAGATACGCAGTATTTT	CASGPGTSADTQYF
TRBV6-1	-	TRBJ2-7	13	-	TGTGCCAGCAGTGAATTGCGGTCCTACGAGCAGTACTTC	CASSELRSYEQYF
TRBV7-2	TRBD2	TRBJ2-2	16	-	TGTGCCAGCACCGTACTAGCGGGAGTGAACACCGGGGAGCTGTTTTTT	CASTVLAGVNTGELFF
TRBV14	TRBD1	TRBJ1-1	13	-	TGTGCCAGCAGCCAGATTTCAGGGGGGAAAGCTTTCTTT	CASSQISGGKAFF
TRBV9	-	TRBJ1-5	13	-	TGTGCCAGCAGCCCCATGACCGGGGAGCCCCAGCATTTT	CASSPMTGEPQHF
TRBV7-9	TRBD2	TRBJ2-1	15	-	TGTGCCAGCAGCCCCACCGCTAGCGGATACAATGAGCAGTTCTTC	CASSPTASGYNEQFF
TRBV10-1	-	TRBJ2-7	13	-	TGCGCCAGCAGTGAGGATCGGGGTGGCGAGCAGTACTTC	CASSEDRGGEQYF
TRBV4-1	-	TRBJ2-7	15	-	TGCGCCAGCAGACATGTCGGGAGCAAGCCGGCCGAGCAGTACTTC	CASRHVGSKPAEQYF
TRBV18	TRBD1	TRBJ1-2	15	-	TGTGCCAGCTCAGACGACGGACAGGGCGGCTATGGCTACACCTTC	CASSDDGQGGYGYTF
TRBV6-5	TRBD1	TRBJ2-7	14	-	TGTGCCAGCACCGGGACAGGAACTACCTACGAGCAGTACTTC	CASTGTGTTYEQYF
TRBV24-1	TRBD1	TRBJ1-1	13	-	TGTGCCGGCGAGACAGGGATGAACACTGAAGCTTTCTTT	CAGETGMNTEAFF
TRBV9	-	TRBJ2-7	16	-	TGTGCCAGCAGCGTAAACGTGGGGACAAACCCCTACGAGCAGTACTTC	CASSVNVGTNPYEQYF